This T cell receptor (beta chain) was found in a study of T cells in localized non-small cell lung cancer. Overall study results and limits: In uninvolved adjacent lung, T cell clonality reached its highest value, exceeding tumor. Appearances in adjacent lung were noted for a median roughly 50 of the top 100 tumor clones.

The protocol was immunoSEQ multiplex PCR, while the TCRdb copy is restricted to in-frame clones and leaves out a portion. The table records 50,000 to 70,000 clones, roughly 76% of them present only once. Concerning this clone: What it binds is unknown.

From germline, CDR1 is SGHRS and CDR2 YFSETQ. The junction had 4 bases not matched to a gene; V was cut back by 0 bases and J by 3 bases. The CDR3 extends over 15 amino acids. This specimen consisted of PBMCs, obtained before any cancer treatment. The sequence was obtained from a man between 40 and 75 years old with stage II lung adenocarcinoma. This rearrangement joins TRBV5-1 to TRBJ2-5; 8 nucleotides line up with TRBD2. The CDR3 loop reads CASSLGGLDEETQYF. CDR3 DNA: TGCGCCAGCAGCTTGGGGGGACTAGATGAAGAGACCCAGTACTTC. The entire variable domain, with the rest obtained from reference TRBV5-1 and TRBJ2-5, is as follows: KAGVTQTPRYLIKTRGQQVTLSCSPISGHRSVSWYQQTPGQGLQFLFEYFSETQRNKGNFPGRFSGRQFSNSRSEMNVSTLELGDSALYLCASSLGGLDEETQYFGPGTRLLVL.